This TCR beta chain emerged from a study of OX40 agonist ivuxolimab in advanced cancers. In germline, CDR1 is SGHTA, CDR2 FQGNSA. The CDR3 has 15 residues. The V gene lost 1 base and the J gene lost 5 bases, with 14 bases spanning the gap. Broader study findings: Averaged across samples, CD8+ T cells carried more expanded clones than CD4+ did.

Clones were read by immunoSEQ multiplex PCR, and TCRdb kept only the in-frame ones, dropping some. The sample consists of around 23,000 clones, 80% to 90% of them appearing once. This clone has just a few counts. Its specificity is not known. Blood sampling took place at baseline, cycle 4 day 1, and cycle 7 day 1. Sequences were derived from CD4+ or CD8+ T cells sorted from blood, sampled in a trial of the OX40 agonist ivuxolimab. This clonotype was sampled from an adult with an advanced solid tumor such as melanoma, head and neck, liver or kidney cancer. The chain has TRBV7-2 and TRBJ1-2; the D gene is possibly TRBD1 (6 bases). The CDR3 region has the DNA TGTGCCAGCAGCTTAGATGGGGGGGCCAAATATGGCTACACCTTC. Amino acids: CASSLDGGAKYGYTF.